The entry that follows covers one TCR beta chain sequence. The data derive from a study of spatial heterogeneity in lung cancer. The CDR3 is 13 amino acids. Trimming pared 5 bases from V and 5 bases from J, leaving 12 bases between. Germline V CDR1 and CDR2: ENHRY, SYGVKD. One entry per CDR3 protein results from TCRdb running MiXCR on the 5' RACE reads. The profile shows nearly 15,000 distinct CDR3 sequences, approximately 8% of them singletons. Time point specified: sample taken at primary tumor resection. Sequencing was performed on whole RNA extracted from tumor and nontumor lung tissue, or from frozen PBMC, and the material was left unsorted.

This clonotype originated in a female donor with early-stage non-small cell lung cancer. This sample comprised PBMCs, obtained at surgery. The chain couples TRBV10-3 to TRBJ2-5; the D gene is possibly TRBD1 (5 bases). CDR3 amino acids: CAISKGQGETQYF. The CDR3 DNA sequence: TGTGCCATCAGTAAGGGCCAGGGCGAGACCCAGTACTTC.